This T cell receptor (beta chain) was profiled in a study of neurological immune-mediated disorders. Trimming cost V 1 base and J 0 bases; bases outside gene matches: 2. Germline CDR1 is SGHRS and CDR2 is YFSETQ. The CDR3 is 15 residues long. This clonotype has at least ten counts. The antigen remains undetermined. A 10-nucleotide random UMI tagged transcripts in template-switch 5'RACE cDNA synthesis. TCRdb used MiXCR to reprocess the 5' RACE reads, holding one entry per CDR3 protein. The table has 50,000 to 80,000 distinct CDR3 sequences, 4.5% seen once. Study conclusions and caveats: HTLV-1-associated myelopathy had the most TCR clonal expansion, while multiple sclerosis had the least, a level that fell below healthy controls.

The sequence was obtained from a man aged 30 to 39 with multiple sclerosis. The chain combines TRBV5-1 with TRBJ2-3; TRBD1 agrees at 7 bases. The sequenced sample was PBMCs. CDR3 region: CASSLTGVSTDTQYF. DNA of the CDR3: TGCGCCAGCAGCTTGACAGGGGTTAGCACAGATACGCAGTATTTT. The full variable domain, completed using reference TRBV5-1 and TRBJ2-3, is KAGVTQTPRYLIKTRGQQVTLSCSPISGHRSVSWYQQTPGQGLQFLFEYFSETQRNKGNFPGRFSGRQFSNSRSEMNVSTLELGDSALYLCASSLTGVSTDTQYFGPGTRLTVL.